This T cell receptor (beta chain) was retrieved from a study of T cell repertoires in cytomegalovirus infection. About this clonotype: Its specificity is unknown.

TCRdb passed the reads through MiXCR, listing each CDR3 protein once. In the table there are approximately 910,000 distinct CDR3 sequences, roughly 31% of which are singletons. The germline V gene has CDR1 MDHEN and CDR2 SYDVKM. The CDR3 extends over 18 amino acids. V was trimmed by 5 bases and J by 2 bases, leaving 24 bases between them. J is TRBJ1-2 and V is TRBV28; D might be TRBD1 (6 bases). The sequence was obtained from a human donor in good health (CMV status not recorded). Some clones in this sample may be carry-over from other donors' samples. This specimen consisted of cultured CD8+ T cells from PBMCs, obtained from culture after CMV antigen stimulation. CDR3 in amino acids: CASSDTAPGQLRNYGYTF. The CDR3 nucleotides are TGTGCCAGCAGTGACACGGCCCCCGGACAGTTACGAAACTATGGCTACACCTTC.